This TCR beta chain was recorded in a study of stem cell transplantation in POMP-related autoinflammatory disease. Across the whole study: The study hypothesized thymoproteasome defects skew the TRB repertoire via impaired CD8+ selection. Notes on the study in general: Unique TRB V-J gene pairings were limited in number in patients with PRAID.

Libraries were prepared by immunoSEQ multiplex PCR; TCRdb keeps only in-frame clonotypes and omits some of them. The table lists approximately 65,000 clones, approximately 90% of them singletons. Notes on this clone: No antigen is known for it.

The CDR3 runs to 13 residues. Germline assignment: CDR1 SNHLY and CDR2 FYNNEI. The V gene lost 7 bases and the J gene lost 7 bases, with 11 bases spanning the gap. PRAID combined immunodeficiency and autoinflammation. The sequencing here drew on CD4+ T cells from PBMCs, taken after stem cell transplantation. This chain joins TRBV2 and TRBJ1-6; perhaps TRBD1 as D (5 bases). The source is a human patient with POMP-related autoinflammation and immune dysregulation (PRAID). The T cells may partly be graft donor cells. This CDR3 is CASKGDFNSPLHF. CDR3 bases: TGTGCCAGCAAAGGGGATTTCAATTCACCCCTCCACTTT.